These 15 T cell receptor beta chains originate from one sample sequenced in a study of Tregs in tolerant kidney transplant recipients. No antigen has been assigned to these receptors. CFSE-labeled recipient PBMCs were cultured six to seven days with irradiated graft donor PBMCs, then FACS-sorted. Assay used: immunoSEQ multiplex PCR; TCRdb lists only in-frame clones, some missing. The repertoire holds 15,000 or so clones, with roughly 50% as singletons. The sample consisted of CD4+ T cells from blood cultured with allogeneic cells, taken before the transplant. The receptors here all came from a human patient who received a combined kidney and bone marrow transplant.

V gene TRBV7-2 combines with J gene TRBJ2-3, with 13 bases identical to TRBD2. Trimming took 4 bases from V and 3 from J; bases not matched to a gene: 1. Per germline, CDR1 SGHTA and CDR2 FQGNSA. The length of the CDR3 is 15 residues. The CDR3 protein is CASSSGLAGTDTQYF. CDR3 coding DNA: TGTGCCAGCAGCTCGGGACTAGCGGGAACAGATACGCAGTATTTT.

The CDR3 sequence: CASSGGETQYF. The CDR3 DNA sequence: TGTGCCAGCTCGGGTGGGGAGACCCAGTACTTC. The chain combines TRBV21-1 with TRBJ2-5; TRBD2, the D gene given by the table, was not confirmed from the DNA. TRBV21-1 is tagged as a pseudogene. The CDR3 totals 11 residues.

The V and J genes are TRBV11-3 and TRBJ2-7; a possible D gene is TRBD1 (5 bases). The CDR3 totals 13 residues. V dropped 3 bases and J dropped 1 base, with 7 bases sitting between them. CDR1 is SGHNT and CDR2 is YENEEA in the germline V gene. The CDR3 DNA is TGTGCCAGCAGCTTGGGGCCGTCCTACGAGCAGTACTTC. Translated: CASSLGPSYEQYF.

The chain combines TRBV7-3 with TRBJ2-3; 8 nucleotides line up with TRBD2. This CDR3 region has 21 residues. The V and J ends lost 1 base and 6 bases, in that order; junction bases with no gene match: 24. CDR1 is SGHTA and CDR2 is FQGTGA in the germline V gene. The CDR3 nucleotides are TGTGCCAGCAGCTTAATCCCGGGACTAGGGACCGTATCGACGGCGAGGGATACGCAGTATTTT. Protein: CASSLIPGLGTVSTARDTQYF. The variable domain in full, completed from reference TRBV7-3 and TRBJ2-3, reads GAGVSQTPSNKVTEKGKYVELRCDPISGHTALYWYRQSLGQGPEFLIYFQGTGAADDSGLPNDRFFAVRPEGSVSTLKIQRTERGDSAVYLCASSLIPGLGTVSTARDTQYFGPGTRLTVL.

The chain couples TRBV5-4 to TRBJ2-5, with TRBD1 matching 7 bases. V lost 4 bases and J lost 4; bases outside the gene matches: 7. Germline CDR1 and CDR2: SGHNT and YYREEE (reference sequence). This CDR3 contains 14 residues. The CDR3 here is CASSINRGGETQYF. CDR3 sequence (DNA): TGTGCCAGCAGCATAAACAGGGGCGGAGAGACCCAGTACTTC.

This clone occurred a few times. CDR3 sequence (DNA): TGTGCCAGCAGACGAACGTATAGTACCGGGGAGCTGTTTTTT. Encoded protein: CASRRTYSTGELFF. The V and J genes are TRBV6-1 and TRBJ2-2; D ambiguous. Per the germline V gene, CDR1 is MNHNS and CDR2 is SASEGT. The ends were cut back, 6 bases at V and 5 bases at J, with 13 bases in the middle. This CDR3 region has 14 residues.

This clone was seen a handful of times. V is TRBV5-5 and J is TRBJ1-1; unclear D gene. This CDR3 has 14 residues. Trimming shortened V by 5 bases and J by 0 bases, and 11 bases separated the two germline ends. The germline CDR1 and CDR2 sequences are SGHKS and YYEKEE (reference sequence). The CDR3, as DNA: TGTGCCAGCAGTTCGCGCAGGATGAACACTGAAGCTTTCTTT. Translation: CASSSRRMNTEAFF.

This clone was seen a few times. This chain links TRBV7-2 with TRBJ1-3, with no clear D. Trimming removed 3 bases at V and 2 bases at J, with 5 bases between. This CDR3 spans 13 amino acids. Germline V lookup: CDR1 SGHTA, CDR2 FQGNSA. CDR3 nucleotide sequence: TGTGCCAGCAGCTTTACGGCTGGAAACACCATATATTTT. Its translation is CASSFTAGNTIYF.

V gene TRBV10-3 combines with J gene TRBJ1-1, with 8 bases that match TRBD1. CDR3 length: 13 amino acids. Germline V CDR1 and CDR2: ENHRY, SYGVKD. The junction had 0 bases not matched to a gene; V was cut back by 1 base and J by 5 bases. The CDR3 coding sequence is TGTGCCATCAGTGAGTACAGGGGGACTGAAGCTTTCTTT. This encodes CAISEYRGTEAFF.

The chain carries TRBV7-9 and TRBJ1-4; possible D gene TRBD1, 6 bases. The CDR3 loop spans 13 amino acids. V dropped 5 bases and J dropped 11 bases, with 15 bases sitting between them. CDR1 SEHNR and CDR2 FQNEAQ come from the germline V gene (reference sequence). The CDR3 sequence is CASSQPSGVKLFF. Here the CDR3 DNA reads TGTGCCAGCAGCCAACCTTCAGGGGTTAAACTGTTTTTT.

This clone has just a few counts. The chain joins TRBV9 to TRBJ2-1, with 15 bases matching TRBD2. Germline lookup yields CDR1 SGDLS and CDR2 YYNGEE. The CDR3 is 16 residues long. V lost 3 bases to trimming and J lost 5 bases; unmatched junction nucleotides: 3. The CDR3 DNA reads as TGTGCCAGCAGCGAAGGGACTAGCGGGGGGAACAATGAGCAGTTCTTC. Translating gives CASSEGTSGGNNEQFF.

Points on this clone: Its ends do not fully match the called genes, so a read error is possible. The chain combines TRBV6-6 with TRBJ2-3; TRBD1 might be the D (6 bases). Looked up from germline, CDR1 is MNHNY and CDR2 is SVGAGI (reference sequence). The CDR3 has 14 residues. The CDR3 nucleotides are TGTGCCGGCAGTTATTCTGAGGGGGAAGATACGCAGTATTTT. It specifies CAGSYSEGEDTQYF.

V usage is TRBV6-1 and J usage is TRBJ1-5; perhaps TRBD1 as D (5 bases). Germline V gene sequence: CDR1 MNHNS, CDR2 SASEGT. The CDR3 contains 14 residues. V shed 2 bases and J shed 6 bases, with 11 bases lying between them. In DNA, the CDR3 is TGTGCCAGCAGTGAACGGGGGGGTAGTCAGCCCCAGCATTTT. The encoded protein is CASSERGGSQPQHF.

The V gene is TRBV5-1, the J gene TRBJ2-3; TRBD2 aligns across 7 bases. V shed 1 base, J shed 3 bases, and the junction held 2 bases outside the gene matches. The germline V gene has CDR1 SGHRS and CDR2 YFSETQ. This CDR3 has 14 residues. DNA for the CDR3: TGCGCCAGCAGCTTGCGAGCGGGAACAGATACGCAGTATTTT. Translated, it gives CASSLRAGTDTQYF.

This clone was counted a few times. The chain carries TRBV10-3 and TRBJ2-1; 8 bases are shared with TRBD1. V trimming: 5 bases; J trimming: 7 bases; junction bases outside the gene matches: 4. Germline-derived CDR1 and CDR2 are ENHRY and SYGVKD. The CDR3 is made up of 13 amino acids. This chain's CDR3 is CAISLGQVNEQFF. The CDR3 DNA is TGTGCCATCAGTCTGGGACAGGTGAATGAGCAGTTCTTC.